This T cell receptor (beta chain) was sequenced in a study of vaccination effects on CD4 cells after COVID-19. Using immunoSEQ multiplex PCR, the repertoire was profiled, and TCRdb retains in-frame clones only, with some absent. The sample contains some 17,000 clones, about two thirds of which appear only once. This clone was counted only a few times. Its antigen is undetermined. Viral peptide pools were used in the ViraFEST assay to expand antigen-specific CD4+ T cells, and sequencing came afterward. It was after roughly ten days of culture that CD4+ T cells were isolated. Of the BNT162b2 and mRNA-1273 vaccines, participants received two doses of one or the other. This specimen consisted of CD4+ T cells from PBMCs cultured with SARS-CoV-2 spike peptides, obtained after COVID-19 vaccination. This clonotype was sampled from a human donor who received a COVID-19 vaccine.

CDR3 protein: CASSSGTLRYF. CDR3 coding DNA: TGTGCCAGCAGTTCCGGGACTCTTCGGTATTTT. The rearrangement uses TRBV2 and TRBJ2-3; maybe TRBD2 (6 bases). Trimming stripped 5 bases from V and 14 bases from J, with 14 bases between. Germline CDR1 SNHLY, CDR2 FYNNEI. The CDR3 is 11 amino acids. The whole variable domain, filled in from reference TRBV2 and TRBJ2-3, reads EPEVTQTPSHQVTQMGQEVILRCVPISNHLYFYWYRQILGQKVEFLVSFYNNEISEKSEIFDDQFSVERPDGSNFTLKIRSTKLEDSAMYFCASSSGTLRYFGPGTRLTVL.